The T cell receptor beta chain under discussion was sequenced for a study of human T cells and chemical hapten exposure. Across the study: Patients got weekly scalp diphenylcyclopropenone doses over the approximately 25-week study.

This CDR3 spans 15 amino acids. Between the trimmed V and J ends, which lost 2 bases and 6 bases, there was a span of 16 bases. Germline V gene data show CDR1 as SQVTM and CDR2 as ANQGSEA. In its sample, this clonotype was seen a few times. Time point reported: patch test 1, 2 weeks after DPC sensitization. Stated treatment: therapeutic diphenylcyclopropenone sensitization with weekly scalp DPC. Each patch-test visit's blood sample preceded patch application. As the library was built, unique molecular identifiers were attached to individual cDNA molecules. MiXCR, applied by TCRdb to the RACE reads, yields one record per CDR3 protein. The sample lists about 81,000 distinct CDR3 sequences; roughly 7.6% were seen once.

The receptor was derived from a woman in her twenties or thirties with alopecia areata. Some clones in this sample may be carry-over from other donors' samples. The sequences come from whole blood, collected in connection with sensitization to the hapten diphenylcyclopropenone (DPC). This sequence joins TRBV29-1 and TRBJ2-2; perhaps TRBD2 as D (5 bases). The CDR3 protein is CSVELRTGSAGELFF. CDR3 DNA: TGCAGCGTTGAACTCCGGACGGGAAGCGCCGGGGAGCTGTTTTTT.